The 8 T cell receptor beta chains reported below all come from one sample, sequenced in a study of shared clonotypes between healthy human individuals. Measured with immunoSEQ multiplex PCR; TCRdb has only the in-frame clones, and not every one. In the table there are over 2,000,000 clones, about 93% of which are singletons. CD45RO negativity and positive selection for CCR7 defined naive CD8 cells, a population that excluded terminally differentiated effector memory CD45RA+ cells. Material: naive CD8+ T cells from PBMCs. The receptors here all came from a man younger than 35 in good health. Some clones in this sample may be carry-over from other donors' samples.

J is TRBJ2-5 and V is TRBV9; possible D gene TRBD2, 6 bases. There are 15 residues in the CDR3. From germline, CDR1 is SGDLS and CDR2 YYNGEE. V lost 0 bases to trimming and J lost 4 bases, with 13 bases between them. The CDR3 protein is CASSVEEGNLETQYF. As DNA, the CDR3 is TGTGCCAGCAGCGTAGAGGAGGGGAACTTAGAGACCCAGTACTTC. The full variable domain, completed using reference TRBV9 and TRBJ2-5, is DSGVTQTPKHLITATGQRVTLRCSPRSGDLSVYWYQQSLDQGLQFLIQYYNGEERAKGNILERFSAQQFPDLHSELNLSSLELGDSALYFCASSVEEGNLETQYFGPGTRLLVL.

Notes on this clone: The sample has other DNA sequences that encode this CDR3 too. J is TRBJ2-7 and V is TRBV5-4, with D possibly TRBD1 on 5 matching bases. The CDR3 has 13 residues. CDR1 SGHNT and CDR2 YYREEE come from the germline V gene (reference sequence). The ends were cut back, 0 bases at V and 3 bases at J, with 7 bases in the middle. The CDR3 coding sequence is TGTGCCAGCAGCTTGGGGGGCAACTACGAGCAGTACTTC. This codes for CASSLGGNYEQYF. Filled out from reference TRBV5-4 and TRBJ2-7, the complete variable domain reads ETGVTQSPTHLIKTRGQQVTLRCSSQSGHNTVSWYQQALGQGPQFIFQYYREEENGRGNFPPRFSGLQFPNYSSELNVNALELDDSALYLCASSLGGNYEQYFGPGTRLTVT.

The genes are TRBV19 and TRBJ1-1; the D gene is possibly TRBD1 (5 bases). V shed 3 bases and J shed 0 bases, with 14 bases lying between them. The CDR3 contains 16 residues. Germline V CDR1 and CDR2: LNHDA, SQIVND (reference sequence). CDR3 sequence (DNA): TGTGCCAGTAGTATTCAGGGTTCGCCTATGAACACTGAAGCTTTCTTT. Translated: CASSIQGSPMNTEAFF.

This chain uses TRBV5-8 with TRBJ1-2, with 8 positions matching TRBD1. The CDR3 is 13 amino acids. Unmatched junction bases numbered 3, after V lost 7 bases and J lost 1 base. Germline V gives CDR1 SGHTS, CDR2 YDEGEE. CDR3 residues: CASADRVNYGYTF. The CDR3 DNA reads TGTGCCAGCGCGGACAGGGTTAACTATGGCTACACCTTC.

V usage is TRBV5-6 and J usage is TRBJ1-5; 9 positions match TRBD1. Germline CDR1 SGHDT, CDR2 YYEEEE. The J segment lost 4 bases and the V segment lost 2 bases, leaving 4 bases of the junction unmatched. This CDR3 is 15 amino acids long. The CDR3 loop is CASSFGTGMNQPQHF. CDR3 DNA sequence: TGTGCCAGCAGCTTCGGGACAGGGATGAATCAGCCCCAGCATTTT.

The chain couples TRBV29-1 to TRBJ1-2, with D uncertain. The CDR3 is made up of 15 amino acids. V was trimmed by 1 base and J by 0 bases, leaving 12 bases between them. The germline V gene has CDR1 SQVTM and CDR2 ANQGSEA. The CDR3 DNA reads TGCAGCGTTGAAGGGAATGCTAACTCTAACTATGGCTACACCTTC. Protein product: CSVEGNANSNYGYTF.

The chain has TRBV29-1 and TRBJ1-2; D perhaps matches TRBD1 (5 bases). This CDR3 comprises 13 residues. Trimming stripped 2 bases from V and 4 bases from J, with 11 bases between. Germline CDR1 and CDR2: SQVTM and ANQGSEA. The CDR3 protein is CSVESQGSYGYTF. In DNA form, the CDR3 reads TGCAGCGTTGAAAGTCAGGGATCCTATGGCTACACCTTC. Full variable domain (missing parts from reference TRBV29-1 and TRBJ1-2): SAVISQKPSRDICQRGTSLTIQCQVDSQVTMMFWYRQQPGQSLTLIATANQGSEATYESGFVIDKFPISRPNLTFSTLTVSNMSPEDSSIYLCSVESQGSYGYTFGSGTRLTVV.

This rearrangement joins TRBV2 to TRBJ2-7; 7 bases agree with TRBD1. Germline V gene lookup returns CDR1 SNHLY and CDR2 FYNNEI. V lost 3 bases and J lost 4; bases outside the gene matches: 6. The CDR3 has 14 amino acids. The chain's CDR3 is CASSDFPTGYEQYF. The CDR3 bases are TGTGCCAGCAGTGATTTTCCGACAGGGTACGAGCAGTACTTC. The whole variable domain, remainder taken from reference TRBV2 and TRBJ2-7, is EPEVTQTPSHQVTQMGQEVILRCVPISNHLYFYWYRQILGQKVEFLVSFYNNEISEKSEIFDDQFSVERPDGSNFTLKIRSTKLEDSAMYFCASSDFPTGYEQYFGPGTRLTVT.